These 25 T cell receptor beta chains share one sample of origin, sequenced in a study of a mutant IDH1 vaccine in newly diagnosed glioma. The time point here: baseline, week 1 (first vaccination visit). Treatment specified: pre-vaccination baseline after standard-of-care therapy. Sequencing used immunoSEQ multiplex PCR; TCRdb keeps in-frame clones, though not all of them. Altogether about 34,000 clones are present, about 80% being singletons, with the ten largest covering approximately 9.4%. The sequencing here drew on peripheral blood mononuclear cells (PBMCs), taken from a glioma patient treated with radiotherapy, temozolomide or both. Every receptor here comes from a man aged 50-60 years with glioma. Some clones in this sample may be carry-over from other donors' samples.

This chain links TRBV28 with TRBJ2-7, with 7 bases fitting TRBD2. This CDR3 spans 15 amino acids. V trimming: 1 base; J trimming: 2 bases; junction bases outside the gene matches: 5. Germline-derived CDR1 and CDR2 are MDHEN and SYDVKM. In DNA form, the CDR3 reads TGTGCCAGCAGTTTATCCGCGGGAGCTGCCTACGAGCAGTACTTC. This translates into CASSLSAGAAYEQYF.

The CDR3 spells CASSRGGAGYTQYF. The CDR3 coding sequence is TGCGCCAGCAGCAGAGGGGGTGCGGGTTATACGCAGTATTTT. The V and J genes are TRBV4-3 and TRBJ2-3, with D tentatively TRBD1 (6 bases). Germline CDR1 is LGHNA and CDR2 is YSLEER. The CDR3 runs to 14 residues. V lost 5 bases and J 7 bases, leaving 16 bases between the germline ends.

CDR3 nucleotide sequence: TGTGCCAGCAGTTCCCTCGGCAGCTTCGATGGCTACACCTTC. Translating gives CASSSLGSFDGYTF. V usage is TRBV5-4 and J usage is TRBJ1-2; no clear D. Germline V gene sequence: CDR1 SGHNT, CDR2 YYREEE (reference sequence). The germline V and J ends were trimmed by 5 bases and 6 bases, with 17 bases remaining between them. The CDR3 consists of 14 residues.

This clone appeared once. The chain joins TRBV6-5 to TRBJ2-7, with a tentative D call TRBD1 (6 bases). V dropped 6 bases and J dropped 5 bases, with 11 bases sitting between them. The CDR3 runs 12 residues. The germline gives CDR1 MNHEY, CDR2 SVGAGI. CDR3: CASSSGDNEQYF. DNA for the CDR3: TGTGCCAGCAGCTCAGGGGACAACGAGCAGTACTTC.

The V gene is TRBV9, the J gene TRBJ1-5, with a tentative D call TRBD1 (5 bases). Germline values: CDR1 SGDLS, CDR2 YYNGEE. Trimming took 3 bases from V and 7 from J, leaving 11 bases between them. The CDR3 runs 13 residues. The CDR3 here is CASSASGAQPQHF. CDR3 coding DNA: TGTGCCAGCAGCGCGTCCGGGGCACAGCCCCAGCATTTT.

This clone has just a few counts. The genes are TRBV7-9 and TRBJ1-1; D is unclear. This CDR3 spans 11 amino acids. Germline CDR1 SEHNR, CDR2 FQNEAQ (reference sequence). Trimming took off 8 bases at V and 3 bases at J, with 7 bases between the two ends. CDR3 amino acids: CASEKDTEAFF. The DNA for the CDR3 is TGTGCCAGCGAAAAGGACACTGAAGCTTTCTTT.

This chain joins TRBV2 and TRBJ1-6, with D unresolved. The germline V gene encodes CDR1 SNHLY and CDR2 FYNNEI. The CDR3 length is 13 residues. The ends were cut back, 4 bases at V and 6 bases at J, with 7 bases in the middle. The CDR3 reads CASSASLNSPLHF. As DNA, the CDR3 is TGTGCCAGCAGTGCCAGCCTTAATTCACCCCTCCACTTT. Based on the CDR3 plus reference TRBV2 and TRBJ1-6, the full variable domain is EPEVTQTPSHQVTQMGQEVILRCVPISNHLYFYWYRQILGQKVEFLVSFYNNEISEKSEIFDDQFSVERPDGSNFTLKIRSTKLEDSAMYFCASSASLNSPLHFGNGTRLTVT.

The CDR3 DNA reads TGCAGCGTGATAACAGGGACGGTCGACGAGCAGTACTTC. Encoded protein: CSVITGTVDEQYF. The chain employs TRBV29-1 and TRBJ2-7, with D perhaps matching TRBD1 (6 bases). V was pared by 6 bases and J by 5 bases, with 17 bases between. Looked up from germline, CDR1 is SQVTM and CDR2 is ANQGSEA. The CDR3 spans 13 residues.

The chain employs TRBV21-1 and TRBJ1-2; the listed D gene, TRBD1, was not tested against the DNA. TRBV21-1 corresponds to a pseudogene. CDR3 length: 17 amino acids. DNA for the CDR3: TGTGCCAGCAGCAAAGAACAGGGAAGGGGATATGGGTATGGCTACACCTTC. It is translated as CASSKEQGRGYGYGYTF.

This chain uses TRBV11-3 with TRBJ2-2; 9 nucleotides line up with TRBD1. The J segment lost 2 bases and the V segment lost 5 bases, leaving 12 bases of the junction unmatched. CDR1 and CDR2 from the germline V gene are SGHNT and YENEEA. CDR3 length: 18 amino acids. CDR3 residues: CASSTLSLGQGNTGELFF. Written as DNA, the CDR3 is TGTGCCAGCAGCACATTAAGTTTGGGACAGGGAAACACCGGGGAGCTGTTTTTT.

The DNA of the CDR3 is TGTGCCAGCAGCTTAGAAGGGACAGGGGTGGCTTTCTTT. This encodes CASSLEGTGVAFF. The rearrangement joins TRBV11-2 to TRBJ1-1; 10 nucleotides agree with TRBD1. This CDR3 contains 13 residues. CDR1 SGHAT and CDR2 FQNNGV come from the germline V gene. V shed 0 bases and J 11 bases; nucleotides not matched to a gene: 3. Variable domain in full (rest from reference TRBV11-2 and TRBJ1-1): EAGVAQSPRYKIIEKRQSVAFWCNPISGHATLYWYQQILGQGPKLLIQFQNNGVVDDSQLPKDRFSAERLKGVDSTLKIQPAKLEDSAVYLCASSLEGTGVAFFGQGTRLTVV.

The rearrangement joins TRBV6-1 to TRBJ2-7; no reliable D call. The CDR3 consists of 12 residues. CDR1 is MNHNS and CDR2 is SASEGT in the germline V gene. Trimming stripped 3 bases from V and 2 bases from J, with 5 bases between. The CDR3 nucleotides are TGTGCCAGCAGTGAGTCAGCCTACGAGCAGTACTTC. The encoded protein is CASSESAYEQYF.

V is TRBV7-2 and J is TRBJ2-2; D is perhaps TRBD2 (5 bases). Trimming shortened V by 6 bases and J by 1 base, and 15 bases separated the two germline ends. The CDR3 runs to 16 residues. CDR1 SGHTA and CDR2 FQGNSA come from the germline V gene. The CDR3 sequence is CASSLVPGMNTGELFF. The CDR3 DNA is TGTGCCAGCAGTCTAGTCCCCGGGATGAACACCGGGGAGCTGTTTTTT.

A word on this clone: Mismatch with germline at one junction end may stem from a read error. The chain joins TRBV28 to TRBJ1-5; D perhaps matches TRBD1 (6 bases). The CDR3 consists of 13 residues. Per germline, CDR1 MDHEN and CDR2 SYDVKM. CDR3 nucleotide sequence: TGTGCCAGCAGTTCTATCGGGACGCCCGAAGGGGGGTTT. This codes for CASSSIGTPEGGF.

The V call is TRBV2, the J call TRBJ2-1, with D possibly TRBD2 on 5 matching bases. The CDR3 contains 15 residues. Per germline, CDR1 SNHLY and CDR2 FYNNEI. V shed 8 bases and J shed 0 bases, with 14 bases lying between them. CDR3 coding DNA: TGTGCCAGCGTACGGACTTCATCCTCCTACAATGAGCAGTTCTTC. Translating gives CASVRTSSSYNEQFF.

The CDR3 here is CASSYVGRANYGYTF. CDR3 nucleotides: TGTGCCAGCAGTTACGTCGGCAGAGCTAACTATGGCTACACCTTC. The rearrangement joins TRBV6-5 to TRBJ1-2; no clear D. The germline CDR1 and CDR2 sequences are MNHEY and SVGAGI. V lost 2 bases and J 0 bases, leaving 10 bases between the germline ends. The CDR3 sequence is 15 residues long.

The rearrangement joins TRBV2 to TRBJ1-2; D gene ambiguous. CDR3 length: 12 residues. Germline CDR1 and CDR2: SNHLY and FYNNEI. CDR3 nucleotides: TGTGCGTGTCAGTCCCCTAACTATGGCTACACCTTC. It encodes CACQSPNYGYTF.

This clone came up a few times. CDR3 DNA sequence: TGTGCCAGCAGTGACGTGATGACACAAGGCTACACCTTC. Amino acid sequence: CASSDVMTQGYTF. The V call is TRBV25-1, the J call TRBJ1-2, with unresolved D. V lost 3 bases and J lost 8, with 13 bases in between. This CDR3 region has 13 residues. Germline lookup yields CDR1 MGHDK and CDR2 SYGVNS.

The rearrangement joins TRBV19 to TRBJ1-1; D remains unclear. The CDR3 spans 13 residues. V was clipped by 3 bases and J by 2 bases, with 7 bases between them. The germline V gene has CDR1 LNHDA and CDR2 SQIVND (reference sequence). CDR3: CASSIQRNTEAFF. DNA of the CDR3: TGTGCCAGTAGTATTCAAAGAAACACTGAAGCTTTCTTT.

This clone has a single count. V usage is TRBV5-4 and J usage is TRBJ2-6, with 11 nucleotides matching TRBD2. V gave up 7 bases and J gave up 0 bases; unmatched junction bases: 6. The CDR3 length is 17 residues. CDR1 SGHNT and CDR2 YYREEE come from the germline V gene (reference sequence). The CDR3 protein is CASPSGGFLSGANVLTF. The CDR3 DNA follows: TGTGCCAGCCCTAGCGGGGGGTTCCTCTCTGGGGCCAACGTCCTGACTTTC.

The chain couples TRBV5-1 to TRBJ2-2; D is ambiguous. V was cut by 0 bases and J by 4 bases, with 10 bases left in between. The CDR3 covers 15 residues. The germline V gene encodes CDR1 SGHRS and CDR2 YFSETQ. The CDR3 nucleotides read TGCGCCAGCAGCTTGGTTGGATTGCCCACCGGGGAGCTGTTTTTT. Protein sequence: CASSLVGLPTGELFF.

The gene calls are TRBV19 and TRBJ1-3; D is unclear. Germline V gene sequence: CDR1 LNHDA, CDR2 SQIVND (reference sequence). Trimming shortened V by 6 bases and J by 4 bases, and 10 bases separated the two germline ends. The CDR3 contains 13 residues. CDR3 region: CASRPTVGNTIYF. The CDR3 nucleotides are TGTGCCAGTAGGCCGACGGTCGGAAACACCATATATTTT.

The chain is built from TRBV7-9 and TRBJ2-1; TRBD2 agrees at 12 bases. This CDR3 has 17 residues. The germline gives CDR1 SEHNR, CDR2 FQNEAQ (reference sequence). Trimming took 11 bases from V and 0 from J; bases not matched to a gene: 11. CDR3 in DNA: TGTGCCGGGGGGGCTAGCGGGAGGGCCGTCTCCTACAATGAGCAGTTCTTC. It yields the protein CAGGASGRAVSYNEQFF.

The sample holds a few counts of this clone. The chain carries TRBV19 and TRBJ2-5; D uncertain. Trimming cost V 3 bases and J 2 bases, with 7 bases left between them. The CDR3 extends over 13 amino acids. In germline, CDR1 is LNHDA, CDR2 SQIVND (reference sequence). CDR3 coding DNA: TGTGCCAGTAGTATTTCCATGCAAGAGACCCAGTACTTC. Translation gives CASSISMQETQYF.

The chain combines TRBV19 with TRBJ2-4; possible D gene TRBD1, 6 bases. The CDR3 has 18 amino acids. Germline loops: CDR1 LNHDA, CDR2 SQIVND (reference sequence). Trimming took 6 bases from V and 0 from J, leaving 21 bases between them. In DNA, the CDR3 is TGTGCCAGTAGGAGAACAGGGATAGACGCTCTAGCCAAAAACATTCAGTACTTC. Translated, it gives CASRRTGIDALAKNIQYF.